This TCR beta chain was captured in a study of CD8+ T cells in alopecia areata. Obtained from alopecia areata patients were lesional scalp punch biopsies along with peripheral blood. As regards this clone: Its target is unknown.

The germline CDR1 and CDR2 sequences are LGHNA and YSLEER. CDR3 length equals 15 residues. Trimming removed 0 bases from V and 4 bases from J, with 9 bases in between. Following RNA extraction, reverse transcription yielded cDNA that acted as the sequencing template. Sequencing was performed with immunoSEQ multiplex PCR; in TCRdb, only in-frame clones are kept and a portion is missing. The sample carries 89,000 or so clones, just over 50% recorded once. General study findings and limits: Affected scalp, especially in alopecia totalis/universalis, had a higher clonality than normal scalp did. Between patients, shared TCR sequences were less clear than in mice. This was possibly due in part to HLA diversity in the patient population.

The TCR originated in a human donor with alopecia areata. This chain uses TRBV4-3 with TRBJ2-2; D unclear. Sequenced material: NKG2D-high CD8+ T cells sorted from blood. The CDR3 loop is CASSQDSLSTGELFF. The CDR3, as DNA: TGCGCCAGCAGCCAAGATAGCCTCAGCACCGGGGAGCTGTTTTTT.